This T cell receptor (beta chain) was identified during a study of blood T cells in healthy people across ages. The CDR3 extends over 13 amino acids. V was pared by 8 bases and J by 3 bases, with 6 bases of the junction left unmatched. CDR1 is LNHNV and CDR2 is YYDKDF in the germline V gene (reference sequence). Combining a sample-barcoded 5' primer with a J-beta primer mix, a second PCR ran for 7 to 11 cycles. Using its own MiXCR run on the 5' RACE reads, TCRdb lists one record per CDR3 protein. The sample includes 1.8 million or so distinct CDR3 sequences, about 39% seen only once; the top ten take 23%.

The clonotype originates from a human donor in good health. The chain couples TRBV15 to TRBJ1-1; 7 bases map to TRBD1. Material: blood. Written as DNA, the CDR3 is TGTGCCACCGCGACAGGGAGGGACACTGAAGCTTTCTTT. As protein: CATATGRDTEAFF.